The sample holds one count of the clone carrying this T cell receptor (beta chain). This sample stems from a study of cytotoxic CD8 clonotypes in ibrutinib-treated CLL. At the level of the study: 24 partial and 2 complete responses; at median 68 months, around 14 remitted, about twelve progressed.

Germline trimming cut 6 bases from V and 6 bases from J; bases unmatched to any gene: 14. Per germline, CDR1 SGHNT and CDR2 YYREEE (reference sequence). This CDR3 spans 16 amino acids. Libraries were prepared by immunoSEQ multiplex PCR; TCRdb keeps only in-frame clonotypes and omits some of them. The sample records over 150,000 clones, about four fifths being singletons. The sequencing used PBMCs, collected after 12 months of ibrutinib treatment. This TCR came from a human donor with chronic lymphocytic leukemia. The chain combines TRBV5-4 with TRBJ2-7, with TRBD1 identical over 11 bases. CDR3 sequence (DNA): TGTGCCAGCACACAATCTCGGACAGGGGGCATTAGCGAGCAGTACTTC. Encoded protein: CASTQSRTGGISEQYF.